This TCR beta chain was observed in a study of technical replicates of blood from a handful of donors. CDR3 length: 10 residues. V gave up 10 bases and J gave up 4 bases, with 5 bases separating them. Germline values: CDR1 MNHNS, CDR2 SASEGT. Method: immunoSEQ multiplex PCR; TCRdb's copy keeps in-frame clones and lacks some. The sample contains about 76,000 clones, roughly 94% of which appear only once. The sequenced sample consisted of T cells isolated from PBMCs. This receptor was obtained from a human donor in good health. This rearrangement joins TRBV6-1 to TRBJ2-1; D gene ambiguous. CDR3 in amino acids: CATYYNEQFF. CDR3 nucleotide sequence: TGTGCCACTTATTACAATGAGCAGTTCTTC.